Below are 29 T cell receptor beta chains sequenced from a single sample in a study of T cells in Graves' hyperthyroidism and ophthalmopathy. What was amplified from RNA transcripts were TCR beta CDR3 regions. During a first-round RT-PCR of the TCR CDR3, the HTBI primer set was used. TCRdb re-called the multiplex PCR reads with MiXCR, one entry per CDR3 protein. In the table there are fewer than 350,000 distinct CDR3 sequences, roughly 15% of which are singletons. The sequenced sample was blood. The receptors were gathered from a woman between 50 and 59 years old with Graves' hyperthyroidism that later progressed to Graves' ophthalmopathy.

This clonotype was seen many times. The chain carries TRBV5-8 and TRBJ2-2; 8 bases align to TRBD1. V was clipped by 2 bases and J by 6 bases; unmatched bases: 6. Looked up from germline, CDR1 is SGHTS and CDR2 is YDEGEE. This CDR3 is built from 15 residues. CDR3 nucleotides: TGTGCCAGCAGCTTTTCGTCGACAGGGGCCGGGGAGCTGTTTTTT. Encoded protein: CASSFSSTGAGELFF.

Of note for this clonotype: A much bigger clone sits one base away, suggesting this may be a read error. Written as DNA, the CDR3 is TGCGCCAGCAGCTGGGGGGCGGTGAACACCGGGGAGCTGTTTTTT. Translated, it gives CASSWGAVNTGELFF. This rearrangement joins TRBV5-1 to TRBJ2-2, with D possibly being TRBD1 or TRBD2 (6 bases each). V dropped 3 bases and J dropped 1 base, with 10 bases sitting between them. This CDR3 has 15 amino acids. CDR1 is SGHRS, CDR2 YFSETQ, per germline. The complete variable domain, with remaining parts taken from reference TRBV5-1 and TRBJ2-2, reads KAGVTQTPRYLIKTRGQQVTLSCSPISGHRSVSWYQQTPGQGLQFLFEYFSETQRNKGNFPGRFSGRQFSNSRSEMNVSTLELGDSALYLCASSWGAVNTGELFFGEGSRLTVL.

This clonotype was detected many times. The chain recombines TRBV11-2 with TRBJ1-2; 7 bases match TRBD1. The CDR3 loop spans 16 amino acids. The germline gives CDR1 SGHAT, CDR2 FQNNGV. Unmatched junction bases numbered 5, after V lost 1 base and J lost 0 bases. The DNA of the CDR3 is TGTGCCAGCAGCTTAGGAGGGACAGACCCTAACTATGGCTACACCTTC. This sequence encodes CASSLGGTDPNYGYTF.

There are a few counts of this clonotype. The chain has TRBV25-1 and TRBJ2-1; 8 bases agree with TRBD1. CDR3 length: 17 residues. Germline values: CDR1 MGHDK, CDR2 SYGVNS. Trimming cost V 3 bases and J 3 bases; bases outside gene matches: 10. Here the CDR3 DNA reads TGTGCCAGCAGTGACCCAGGCGACAGGGGACTCTACAATGAGCAGTTCTTC. Protein product: CASSDPGDRGLYNEQFF.

At least ten counts were recorded for this clonotype. This rearrangement joins TRBV11-1 to TRBJ2-1; 8 positions match TRBD2. This CDR3 has 16 residues. The V segment lost 5 bases and the J segment 5 bases; nucleotides outside the gene matches: 11. Germline V CDR1 and CDR2: SGHAT, FQDESV (reference sequence). The CDR3 DNA is TGTGCCAGCAGCCCTCTTAAGAGCGGGAGCAACAATGAGCAGTTCTTC. It encodes CASSPLKSGSNNEQFF.

This clonotype appeared many times. The chain couples TRBV28 to TRBJ2-7, with D unresolved. Trimming pared 4 bases from V and 4 bases from J, leaving 5 bases between. Germline V gene lookup returns CDR1 MDHEN and CDR2 SYDVKM. The CDR3 runs 11 residues. The CDR3 loop is CASSSTYEQYF. The CDR3 bases are TGTGCCAGCAGTTCGACGTACGAGCAGTACTTC.

The CDR3 sequence: CASRDSTLTTGELFF. In DNA form, the CDR3 reads TGTGCCAGCAGGGACTCGACCTTAACCACCGGGGAGCTGTTTTTT. This rearrangement joins TRBV6-1 to TRBJ2-2; weak D call: TRBD2 (5 bases). From germline, CDR1 is MNHNS and CDR2 SASEGT. The CDR3 consists of 15 residues. V lost 6 bases to trimming and J lost 4 bases, with 15 bases between them.

This clonotype occurred many times. The V and J genes are TRBV2 and TRBJ1-3; 9 bases match TRBD1. In germline, CDR1 is SNHLY, CDR2 FYNNEI. The CDR3 loop spans 14 amino acids. The J segment lost 3 bases and the V segment lost 9 bases, leaving 6 bases of the junction unmatched. As DNA, the CDR3 is TGTGCCAGTGGGGACAGGGCTAATGGAAACACCATATATTTT. Its protein is CASGDRANGNTIYF.

The sample holds one count of this clonotype. CDR3 DNA sequence: TGTGCCAGCAGCCCTCAACCTTCGGGACAGGGGAGCACTGAAGCTTTCTTT. Its protein is CASSPQPSGQGSTEAFF. The rearrangement uses TRBV3-1 and TRBJ1-1; 10 nucleotides align to TRBD1. The CDR3 is made up of 17 amino acids. Germline V gene lookup returns CDR1 LGHDT and CDR2 YNNKEL (reference sequence). V lost 4 bases and J lost 4; bases outside the gene matches: 12.

In its sample, this clonotype was seen a few times. The genes are TRBV20-1 and TRBJ1-2; possibly TRBD1 for D (6 bases). The CDR3 totals 14 residues. Germline CDR1 DFQATT, CDR2 SNEGSKA (reference sequence). V was trimmed by 2 bases and J by 3 bases, leaving 13 bases between them. CDR3: CSARSGALDYGYTF. For the CDR3, the DNA is TGCAGTGCTAGATCGGGGGCCCTGGACTATGGCTACACCTTC.

The rearrangement joins TRBV18 to TRBJ1-1, with a tentative D call TRBD1 (6 bases). V lost 2 bases, J lost 10 bases, and 11 bases lay in between. CDR3 length equals 12 residues. The germline V gene has CDR1 KGHSH and CDR2 LQKENI. CDR3 in amino acids: CASSPGGAGAFF. The CDR3 bases are TGTGCCAGCTCACCAGGGGGCGCGGGAGCTTTCTTT.

This clonotype occurred many times. This chain joins TRBV20-1 and TRBJ2-3, with 7 nucleotides matching TRBD2. CDR3 size: 15 residues. CDR1 DFQATT and CDR2 SNEGSKA come from the germline V gene (reference sequence). After removal of 0 bases from V and 2 bases from J, the junction contained 5 bases not matched to a gene. In nucleotides, the CDR3 is TGCAGTGCTAGAGATAGGACTAGTCCCACAGATACGCAGTATTTT. The encoded protein is CSARDRTSPTDTQYF.

This clonotype was seen a handful of times. CDR3 bases: TGCAGTGCTAGGTACGGCGAGACCCAGTACTTC. It codes for CSARYGETQYF. The chain combines TRBV20-1 with TRBJ2-5; D remains ambiguous. This CDR3 has 11 residues. CDR1 and CDR2 (germline): DFQATT, SNEGSKA (reference sequence). V was clipped by 3 bases and J by 5 bases, with 7 bases between them.

This chain uses TRBV14 with TRBJ2-5; D remains ambiguous. V lost 2 bases and J 2 bases, leaving 15 bases between the germline ends. Germline CDR1 SGHDN, CDR2 FVKESK. This CDR3 region has 16 residues. The CDR3 loop reads CASSQLLDGIQETQYF. The CDR3 region has the DNA TGTGCCAGCAGCCAACTTTTAGATGGGATACAAGAGACCCAGTACTTC.

This sequence joins TRBV28 and TRBJ2-1; D might be TRBD1 (5 bases). V gave up 2 bases and J gave up 2 bases, with 10 bases separating them. The CDR3 is made up of 15 amino acids. Germline loops: CDR1 MDHEN, CDR2 SYDVKM. The DNA of the CDR3 is TGTGCCAGCAGTTTACTTCTGACAGCCTACAATGAGCAGTTCTTC. As protein: CASSLLLTAYNEQFF.

In its sample, this clonotype was seen a few times. V gene TRBV20-1 combines with J gene TRBJ2-2, with 8 bases matching TRBD2. V trimming: 4 bases; J trimming: 6 bases; junction bases outside the gene matches: 13. The CDR3 runs to 16 residues. Germline CDR1 DFQATT, CDR2 SNEGSKA (reference sequence). The CDR3 here is CSATVPGLGSAGELFF. The CDR3 nucleotides are TGCAGTGCTACAGTACCGGGACTAGGATCCGCCGGGGAGCTGTTTTTT.

This clonotype showed up many times. The J gene is TRBJ2-1, the V gene TRBV7-3, with 8 bases fitting TRBD2. Germline CDR1 and CDR2: SGHTA and FQGTGA. V gave up 5 bases and J gave up 6 bases; unmatched junction bases: 6. There are 14 residues in the CDR3. CDR3 sequence (DNA): TGTGCCAGCAGCCTCGGGACTAGGCTCAATGAGCAGTTCTTC. This sequence encodes CASSLGTRLNEQFF.

In its sample, this clonotype was seen many times. The chain has TRBV6-5 and TRBJ1-1, with 8 bases identical to TRBD1. The CDR3 spans 14 residues. CDR1 is MNHEY, CDR2 SVGAGI, per germline. V lost 0 bases to trimming and J lost 8 bases; unmatched junction nucleotides: 5. The chain's CDR3 is CASSYSRQGWEAFF. The CDR3 region has the DNA TGTGCCAGCAGTTACTCCCGACAGGGGTGGGAAGCTTTCTTT.

This clonotype was seen repeatedly, ten times or more. This chain uses TRBV28 with TRBJ2-7; 10 bases map to TRBD2. The CDR3 is 15 residues long. Losses at the gene ends were 5 bases for V and 2 bases for J; bases not matched to a gene: 6. Germline V CDR1 and CDR2: MDHEN, SYDVKM. CDR3 in DNA: TGTGCCAGCAGTACATCTAGCGGGAGCGCCTACGAGCAGTACTTC. Translation gives CASSTSSGSAYEQYF.

This chain links TRBV5-1 with TRBJ2-1, with 14 bases lining up with TRBD2. V lost 4 bases to trimming and J lost 8 bases; unmatched junction nucleotides: 8. The germline V gene encodes CDR1 SGHRS and CDR2 YFSETQ. The CDR3 consists of 16 residues. The CDR3 spells CASSLLTSGRADEQFF. For the CDR3, the DNA is TGCGCCAGCAGCCTTTTGACTAGCGGGAGGGCCGATGAGCAGTTCTTC.

This clonotype showed up many times. The chain is built from TRBV11-1 and TRBJ2-7; D could derive from TRBD1 or TRBD2 (5 bases each). This CDR3 comprises 15 residues. Trimming removed 5 bases from V and 2 bases from J, with 16 bases in between. CDR1 is SGHAT and CDR2 is FQDESV in the germline V gene (reference sequence). The CDR3 is CASSRPGIGAYEQYF. The CDR3 nucleotides read TGTGCCAGCAGCCGACCGGGGATAGGGGCCTACGAGCAGTACTTC.

This clonotype showed up many times. The chain is built from TRBV20-1 and TRBJ1-1; 9 positions match TRBD1. There are 18 residues in the CDR3. Trimming removed 1 base from V and 0 bases from J; junction bases left unmatched: 12. Germline V CDR1 and CDR2: DFQATT, SNEGSKA (reference sequence). CDR3 bases: TGCAGTGCTAGAGGGGCGGGACAGGGCAGCTCCCTGAACACTGAAGCTTTCTTT. Protein: CSARGAGQGSSLNTEAFF.

In its sample, this clonotype was seen many times. This sequence joins TRBV28 and TRBJ1-1; a possible D gene is TRBD1 (5 bases). The CDR3 runs to 14 residues. Germline-derived CDR1 and CDR2 are MDHEN and SYDVKM. With 6 bases removed from V and 4 bases from J, the gap between germline ends came to 15 bases. The chain's CDR3 is CASSLPGAGTEAFF. The CDR3 DNA reads as TGTGCCAGCAGCCTCCCCGGGGCTGGCACTGAAGCTTTCTTT.

This clonotype was found many times. The chain recombines TRBV2 with TRBJ1-1; D is unresolved. This CDR3 contains 15 residues. The germline V and J ends were trimmed by 6 bases and 2 bases, with 16 bases remaining between them. In germline, CDR1 is SNHLY, CDR2 FYNNEI. The CDR3, as DNA: TGTGCCAGCAGACGGGGTATTGGGATTAACACTGAAGCTTTCTTT. Translation gives CASRRGIGINTEAFF.

On this clonotype: Just one base apart from a much larger clone, this may be a read error. The chain carries TRBV29-1 and TRBJ2-7, with D perhaps matching TRBD1 (5 bases). Trimming left V 0 bases short and J 5 bases short, with 14 bases between. Germline V CDR1 and CDR2: SQVTM, ANQGSEA. The CDR3 is 14 amino acids. CDR3 amino acids: CSVEEWQGDDEQYF. CDR3 DNA: TGCAGCGTTGAAGAATGGCAGGGCGACGACGAGCAGTACTTC.

This chain joins TRBV19 and TRBJ2-1; tentatively, D is TRBD1 or TRBD2 (6 bases each). This CDR3 spans 15 amino acids. With 1 base removed from V and 9 bases from J, the gap between germline ends came to 16 bases. CDR1 LNHDA and CDR2 SQIVND come from the germline V gene (reference sequence). The CDR3 loop is CASSIGFRGVAEQFF. The DNA of the CDR3 is TGTGCCAGTAGTATAGGATTTAGGGGGGTTGCTGAGCAGTTCTTC.

This clonotype was detected many times. The CDR3 loop reads CASSLVGSNTGELFF. CDR3 DNA sequence: TGCGCCAGCAGCTTGGTGGGATCGAACACCGGGGAGCTGTTTTTT. V and J are TRBV5-1 and TRBJ2-2; D call uncertain. With 0 bases removed from V and 0 bases from J, the gap between germline ends came to 6 bases. This CDR3 is 15 amino acids long. Looked up from germline, CDR1 is SGHRS and CDR2 is YFSETQ.

The V gene is TRBV19, the J gene TRBJ2-2; TRBD1 is a possible D gene (5 bases). The V and J ends lost 3 bases and 4 bases respectively, with 12 bases between them. This CDR3 is 15 amino acids long. Germline assignment: CDR1 LNHDA and CDR2 SQIVND (reference sequence). The CDR3: CASSMPPRGTGELFF. The CDR3 DNA follows: TGTGCCAGTAGTATGCCCCCAAGGGGCACCGGGGAGCTGTTTTTT. Complete variable domain (other parts from reference TRBV19 and TRBJ2-2): DGGITQSPKYLFRKEGQNVTLSCEQNLNHDAMYWYRQDPGQGLRLIYYSQIVNDFQKGDIAEGYSVSREKKESFPLTVTSAQKNPTAFYLCASSMPPRGTGELFFGEGSRLTVL.

This clonotype was detected ten times or more. The rearrangement links TRBV2 to TRBJ2-7, with TRBD1 matching 11 bases. J lost 5 bases, V lost 6 bases, and 0 bases had no gene match. There are 12 residues in the CDR3. Germline V lookup: CDR1 SNHLY, CDR2 FYNNEI. Written as DNA, the CDR3 is TGTGCCAGCAGGGGACAGGGGGACGAGCAGTACTTC. Residues: CASRGQGDEQYF.